The clone carrying this T cell receptor beta chain appeared a few times. The antigen is unknown. The data are from a study of T-cell reconstitution after alpha-beta-depleted transplantation in children. Study findings and constraints: At one year after transplant, newly produced T cells mostly accounted for T-cell counts and diversity. Several hundred rapidly expanded clones from non-depleted graft cells reportedly supplied alpha-beta T cells about two months post-transplant. Surviving recipient T cells and thymic progenitors underlay high day-60 TCRbeta diversity in some patients.

For TCRbeta, the library was prepared with unique molecular identifiers. Via MiXCR, TCRdb re-called the PCR reads, giving one row per CDR3 protein. The sample consists of hundreds of thousands of distinct CDR3 sequences, around 13% of them appearing once. The TCR comes from a girl aged 2-10 years with congenital amegakaryocytic thrombocytopenia, due to receive a stem cell transplant. The sample here was PBMCs, taken before TCRalphabeta/CD19-depleted stem cell transplant.

This CDR3 is CSAKIGLDGDIQYF. The CDR3, as DNA: TGCAGTGCTAAGATAGGACTGGACGGTGACATTCAGTACTTC. The chain couples TRBV20-1 to TRBJ2-4, with a possible D match to TRBD2 (5 bases). The CDR3 is 14 residues long. V was trimmed by 4 bases and J by 8 bases, leaving 18 bases between them. The germline V gene has CDR1 DFQATT and CDR2 SNEGSKA (reference sequence).